This T cell receptor beta chain stems from a study of blood T cell repertoires in COVID-19 (dated by TCRdb to between 2020 and 2021). Regarding the study in general: Samples covering the acute and convalescent phases of COVID-19 were provided by collaborators in the United States, Italy and Spain. The material from the prospective study consisted of cDNA or gDNA derived from T cells, B-cell-depleted T cells, or PBMCs. The dataset comprised deeply sampled blood TCRbeta repertoires from subjects exposed to, actively infected with, or recovered from COVID-19. A freely available public database, intended as a resource for researchers studying the immune response to SARS-CoV-2, is where the repertoires were released. Samples were obtained from the ongoing ImmuneRACE study (first 160 participants) and from over 1,000 subjects provided by 6 global collaborators. Nearly every sample came with metadata listing a de-identified subject ID, COVID-19 status, age in years and sex. Where available, HLA class I and class II types were obtained from metadata supplied by the sample provider rather than from assay-based typing. Findings and caveats that apply to the study as a whole: Clinical and demographic metadata were provided uncurated, with the amount varying by source and participant.

Participants in the prospective study were enrolled through a virtual design, were aged roughly 18 to 100 years, and lived in approximately 25 United States geographic areas. Cohort assignment in the prospective study relied on participant-reported clinical history from a screening survey and a study questionnaire. Recovered participants in ImmuneRACE Cohort 3 were defined as having two consecutive negative NP/OP PCR tests, clearance from a healthcare professional, or resolution of symptoms. Mobile phlebotomists in the prospective study collected whole blood, serum and a nasopharyngeal or oropharyngeal swab from every participant. Additional blood draws and questionnaires over an approximately 2-month period could optionally be provided by prospective study participants. Before DNA extraction, prospective study blood samples were shipped either frozen or at room temperature. A remark on this clone: The target of this receptor is not known. Base qualities were left out, and no much larger clone turns up one base away.

The CDR3 holds 17 amino acids from the cysteine to the phenylalanine. Only the CDR3 DNA is retained, 51 bases long and in frame from the first base. The immunoSEQ Assay, a bias-controlled multiplex PCR, was used to amplify TCRbeta CDR3 regions from genomic DNA. The authors' analysis ran thus. Nucleated cell counts per sample were estimated from amplification of reference gene primers within the assay. Sequence reads were collapsed and filtered to measure the absolute abundance of every unique TCRbeta CDR3 rearrangement. Productive Simpson clonality was computed per sample as the square root of Simpson's diversity index over productive rearrangements. The immuneACCESS repertoire file appears here via TCRdb, limited to in-frame rearrangements. These files lack a portion of the clones; in checked studies, under half of the deficit traces to unresolved V genes, and the cause of the others is not known. V, J and clone size reflect that table, while D and trimming were determined from the DNA. In this sample the table shows about 300,000 clones, 75% to 90% of which occur a single time. Approximately 4.7% of the sample comes from the top ten.

The chain is assembled from TRBV21-1 and TRBJ1-3; TRBD1 reflects the table's D call only, with no check against the DNA. TRBV21-1 is tagged as a pseudogene. This sequence was found in a man in his fifties or sixties who had recovered from COVID-19. Sequenced input: PBMCs or T cells enriched from blood (not recorded which). The sequenced DNA is TGTGCCAGCAGCACTCCAGGGGATTTTTATTCTGGAAACACCATATATTTT. It encodes CASSTPGDFYSGNTIYF.